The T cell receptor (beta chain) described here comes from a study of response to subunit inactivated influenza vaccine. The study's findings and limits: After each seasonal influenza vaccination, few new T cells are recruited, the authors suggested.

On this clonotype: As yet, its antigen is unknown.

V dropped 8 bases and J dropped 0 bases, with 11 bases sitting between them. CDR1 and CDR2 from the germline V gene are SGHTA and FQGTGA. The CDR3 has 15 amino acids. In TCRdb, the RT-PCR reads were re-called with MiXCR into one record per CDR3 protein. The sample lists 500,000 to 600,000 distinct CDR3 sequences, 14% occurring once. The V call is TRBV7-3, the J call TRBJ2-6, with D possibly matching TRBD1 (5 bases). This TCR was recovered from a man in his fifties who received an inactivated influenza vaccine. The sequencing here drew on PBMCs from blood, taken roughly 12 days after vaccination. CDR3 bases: TGTGCCAGCGGCCTAGACAGCTCTGGGGCCAACGTCCTGACTTTC. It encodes CASGLDSSGANVLTF.